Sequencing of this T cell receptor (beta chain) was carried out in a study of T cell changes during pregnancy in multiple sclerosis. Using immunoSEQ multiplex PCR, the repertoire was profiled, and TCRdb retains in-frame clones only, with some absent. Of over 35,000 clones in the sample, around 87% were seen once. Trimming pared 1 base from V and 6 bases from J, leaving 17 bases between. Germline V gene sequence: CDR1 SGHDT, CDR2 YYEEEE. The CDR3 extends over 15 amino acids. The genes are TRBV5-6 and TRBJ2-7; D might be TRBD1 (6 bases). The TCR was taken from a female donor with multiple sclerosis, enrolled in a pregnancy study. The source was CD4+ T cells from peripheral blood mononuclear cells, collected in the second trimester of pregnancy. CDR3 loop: CASSLFRDTVGEQYF. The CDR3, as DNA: TGTGCCAGCAGCTTGTTCCGGGACACTGTCGGCGAGCAGTACTTC. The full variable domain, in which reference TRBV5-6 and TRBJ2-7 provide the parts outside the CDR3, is DAGVTQSPTHLIKTRGQQVTLRCSPKSGHDTVSWYQQALGQGPQFIFQYYEEEERQRGNFPDRFSGHQFPNYSSELNVNALLLGDSALYLCASSLFRDTVGEQYFGPGTRLTVT.